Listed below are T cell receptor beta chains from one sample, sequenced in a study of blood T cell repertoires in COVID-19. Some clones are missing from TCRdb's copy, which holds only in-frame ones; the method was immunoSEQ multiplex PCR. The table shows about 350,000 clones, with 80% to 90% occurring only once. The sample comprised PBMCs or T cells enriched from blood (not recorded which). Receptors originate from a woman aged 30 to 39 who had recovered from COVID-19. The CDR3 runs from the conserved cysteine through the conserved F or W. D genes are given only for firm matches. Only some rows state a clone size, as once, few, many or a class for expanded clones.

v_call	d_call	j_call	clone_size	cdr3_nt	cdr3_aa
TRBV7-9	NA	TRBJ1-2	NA	TGTGCCAGCAGCCCTCTTAAGGGGAAGAACTATGGCTACACCTTC	CASSPLKGKNYGYTF
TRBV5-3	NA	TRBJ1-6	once	TGTGCCAGGCGTCCGGACAGTCCCACCCTCCACTTT	CARRPDSPTLHF
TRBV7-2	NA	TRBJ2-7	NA	TGTGCCAGCAGCTTAGTGACAGCATACGAGCAGTACTTC	CASSLVTAYEQYF
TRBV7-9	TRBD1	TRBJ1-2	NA	TGTGCCAGCAGCCCGACAGGGACTCCCAACTATGGCTACACCTTC	CASSPTGTPNYGYTF
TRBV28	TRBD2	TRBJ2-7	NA	TGTGCCAGCAGTTCGACGAGGTCGGGGGGATCCTACGAGCAGTACTTC	CASSSTRSGGSYEQYF
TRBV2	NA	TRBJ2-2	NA	TGTGCCAGCAGTGTCTTGCAGGGGGGCAACGCCGGGGAGCTGTTTTTT	CASSVLQGGNAGELFF
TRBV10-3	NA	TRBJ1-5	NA	TGTGCCATCGCGTTAGGGGTCGATCAGCCCCAGCATTTT	CAIALGVDQPQHF
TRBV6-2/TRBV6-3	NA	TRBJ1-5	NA	TGTGCCAGCAGTTACGGTGGCAGGGATCAGCCCCAGCATTTT	CASSYGGRDQPQHF
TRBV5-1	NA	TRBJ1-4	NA	TGCGCCAGCAGCACCGGGAGCCTCGCAACTAATGAAAAACTGTTTTTT	CASSTGSLATNEKLFF
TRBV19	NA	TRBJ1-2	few	TGTGCCAGTAGTATGCGGTTCCGGCTGACTAACTATGGCTACACCTTC	CASSMRFRLTNYGYTF
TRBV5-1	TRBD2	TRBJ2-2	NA	TGCGCCAGCAGCTTGACTAGCGGACACACCGGGGAGCTGTTTTTT	CASSLTSGHTGELFF
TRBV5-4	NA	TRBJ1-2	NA	TGTGCCAGCAGCTTGGCCCCGACGACAGCAAACTATGGCTACACCTTC	CASSLAPTTANYGYTF
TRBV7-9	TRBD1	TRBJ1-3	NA	TGTGCCAGCAGCTCCCCCGGGACAGGGGAGACGGACACCATATATTTT	CASSSPGTGETDTIYF
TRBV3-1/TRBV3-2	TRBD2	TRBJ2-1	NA	TGTGCCAGCAGCCCCATAGCGGGCTCCTACAATGAGCAGTTCTTC	CASSPIAGSYNEQFF
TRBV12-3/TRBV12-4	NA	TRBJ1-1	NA	TGTGCCAGCAGTTTGTGGGGGGGCACTGAAGCTTTCTTT	CASSLWGGTEAFF
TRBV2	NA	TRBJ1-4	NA	TGTGCCAGCAGGGGGGGTCTCGGTAGTGAAAAACTGTTTTTT	CASRGGLGSEKLFF
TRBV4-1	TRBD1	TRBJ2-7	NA	TGCGCCAGCAGCCAAGACTACCGGGACAGCCGCTACGAGCAGTACTTC	CASSQDYRDSRYEQYF
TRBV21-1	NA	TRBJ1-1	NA	TGTGCCAGCAGCAAGAGTCCAGGGAGGACTGAAGCTTTCTTT	CASSKSPGRTEAFF
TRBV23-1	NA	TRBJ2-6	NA	TGCGCCAGCAGTGAGCCGGGCTCTGGGGCCAACGTCCTGACTTTC	CASSEPGSGANVLTF
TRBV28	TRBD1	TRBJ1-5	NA	TGTGCCAGCAGTTTATACGGGACAGGGGGCAATCAGCCCCAGCATTTT	CASSLYGTGGNQPQHF
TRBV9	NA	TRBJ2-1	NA	TGTGCCAGCAGCGTAGGGTCAGGGATTGGCAATGAGCAGTTCTTC	CASSVGSGIGNEQFF
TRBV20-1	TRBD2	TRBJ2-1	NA	TGCAGTGCTAGTCGACTAGCGGGGGGGCGAGGGAACAATGAGCAGTTCTTC	CSASRLAGGRGNNEQFF
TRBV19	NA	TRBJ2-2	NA	TGTGCCAGTAGTATGGGGGCAGGGAACACCGGGGAGCTGTTTTTT	CASSMGAGNTGELFF
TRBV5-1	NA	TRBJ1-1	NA	TGCGCCAGCAGCGCCCGGGTAGACACTGAAGCTTTCTTT	CASSARVDTEAFF
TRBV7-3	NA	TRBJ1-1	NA	TGTGCCAGCAGCTCACAGGGCCCCACTGAAGCTTTCTTT	CASSSQGPTEAFF
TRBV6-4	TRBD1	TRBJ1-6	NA	TGTGCCAGCAGTGCCGCTGGGACAGGGGACCCCCTCCACTTT	CASSAAGTGDPLHF
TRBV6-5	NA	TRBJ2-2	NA	TGTGCCACTCGCTACAGGAACACCGGGGAGCTGTTTTTT	CATRYRNTGELFF
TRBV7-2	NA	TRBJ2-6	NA	TGTGCCAGCAGCTTTGGAGGGGCTGGGGCCAACGTCCTGACTTTC	CASSFGGAGANVLTF
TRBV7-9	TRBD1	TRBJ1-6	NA	TGTGCCAGCAGCTCACAGGGGGCGACTTATTCACCCCTCCACTTT	CASSSQGATYSPLHF
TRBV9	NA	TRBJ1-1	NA	TGTGCCAGCAGCGTAGTGGGGGGAGTGAACACTGAAGCTTTCTTT	CASSVVGGVNTEAFF
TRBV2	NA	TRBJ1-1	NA	TGTGCCAGCAGTGGGGAGGTCAACACTGAAGCTTTCTTT	CASSGEVNTEAFF
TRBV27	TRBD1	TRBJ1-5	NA	TGTGCCAGCACCCGAGTTGGGACAGGGGGCTTTAGCAATCAGCCCCAGCATTTT	CASTRVGTGGFSNQPQHF
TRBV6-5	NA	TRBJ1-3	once	TGTGCCAGCAGCTTACAGGAATACCCTGGAAACACCATATATTTT	CASSLQEYPGNTIYF
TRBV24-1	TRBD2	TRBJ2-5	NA	TGTGCCACCAGTGATTCCGGGACTAGCGTCCAAGAGACCCAGTACTTC	CATSDSGTSVQETQYF
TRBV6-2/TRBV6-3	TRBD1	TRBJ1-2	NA	TGTGCCAGCAGTTGGGACAGGGGGTTTCTCTATGGCTACACCTTC	CASSWDRGFLYGYTF
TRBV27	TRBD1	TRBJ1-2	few	TGTGCCAGCAGTGGCACAGGGGGCTACTATGGCTACACCTTC	CASSGTGGYYGYTF
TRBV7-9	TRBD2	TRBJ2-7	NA	TGTGCCAGCAGCCCCGCCTCACGGGGGGGGTCCTACGAGCAGTACTTC	CASSPASRGGSYEQYF
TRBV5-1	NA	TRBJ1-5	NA	TGCGCCAGCAGCTTGGCGGGACTGGGCAATCAGCCCCAGCATTTT	CASSLAGLGNQPQHF
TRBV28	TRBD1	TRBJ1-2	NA	TGTGCCAGCAGTTTAGTTGACAGGGGAACGGTCGGCTACACCTTC	CASSLVDRGTVGYTF